This entry lists 20 T cell receptor beta chains sequenced from one sample in a study of blood T cell repertoires in COVID-19. Clones were read by immunoSEQ multiplex PCR, and TCRdb kept only the in-frame ones, dropping some. The sample shows approximately 190,000 clones, about 88% of them seen only once. What was sequenced was PBMCs or T cells enriched from blood (not recorded which). Every receptor here comes from a woman between 40 and 50 years old in a cohort exposed to, infected with or recovered from COVID-19 (not recorded which).

This clone has a single count. The V gene is TRBV5-1, the J gene TRBJ1-4; TRBD1 agrees at 7 bases. The germline V gene has CDR1 SGHRS and CDR2 YFSETQ. V gave up 1 base and J gave up 7 bases; unmatched junction bases: 7. The CDR3 extends over 15 amino acids. CDR3 sequence (DNA): TGCGCCAGCAGCTTGAGCAGGGGGAAGTTTGAAAAACTGTTTTTT. The encoded protein is CASSLSRGKFEKLFF.

The chain uses TRBV3-1 (or the pseudogene TRBV3-2) and TRBJ2-1; TRBD2 matches at 8 bases. Looked up from germline, CDR1 is LGHDT and CDR2 is YNNKEL (reference sequence). The length of the CDR3 is 17 residues. J lost 3 bases, V lost 1 base, and 8 bases had no gene match. CDR3 nucleotides: TGTGCCAGCAGCCAAGGGAGCGGGAGAATCGACTACAATGAGCAGTTCTTC. It yields the protein CASSQGSGRIDYNEQFF.

The rearrangement uses TRBV6-2 or TRBV6-3 and TRBJ2-7; 14 nucleotides match TRBD2. V was clipped by 6 bases and J by 5 bases; unmatched bases: 6. In germline, CDR1 is MNHEY, CDR2 SVGEGT. This CDR3 has 15 residues. The CDR3 loop reads CASSKGTSGGNEQYF. In DNA form, the CDR3 reads TGTGCCAGCAGCAAAGGGACTAGCGGGGGCAACGAGCAGTACTTC.

The chain carries TRBV15 and TRBJ2-7; 7 nucleotides line up with TRBD1. J was trimmed by 1 base and V by 1 base; bases with no gene match: 4. Germline-derived CDR1 and CDR2 are LNHNV and YYDKDF (reference sequence). This CDR3 comprises 15 residues. CDR3 coding DNA: TGTGCCACCAGCAGAGTAAGGACAGGTTCCTACGAGCAGTACTTC. It yields the protein CATSRVRTGSYEQYF.

This clone was observed a single time. The V gene is TRBV4-2, the J gene TRBJ1-2; TRBD1 matches 7 bases. The junction had 6 bases not matched to a gene; V was cut back by 0 bases and J by 2 bases. The CDR3 covers 16 residues. Germline CDR1 LGHNA, CDR2 YNFKEQ. The DNA of the CDR3 is TGTGCCAGCAGCCAAGAGCTGGACAGGTTAAACTATGGCTACACCTTC. Translation gives CASSQELDRLNYGYTF.

The CDR3 region has the DNA TGTGCCAGTAGTGCCCGGGACAGGGGGCCGGACGAGCAGTACTTC. This codes for CASSARDRGPDEQYF. The chain couples TRBV19 to TRBJ2-7, with 12 bases aligning to TRBD1. Germline V CDR1 and CDR2: LNHDA, SQIVND (reference sequence). V was clipped by 5 bases and J by 5 bases; unmatched bases: 7. CDR3 length: 15 residues. Using reference TRBV19 and TRBJ2-7 for the parts outside the CDR3, the full variable domain is DGGITQSPKYLFRKEGQNVTLSCEQNLNHDAMYWYRQDPGQGLRLIYYSQIVNDFQKGDIAEGYSVSREKKESFPLTVTSAQKNPTAFYLCASSARDRGPDEQYFGPGTRLTVT.

The rearrangement uses TRBV29-1 and TRBJ1-1; D might be TRBD1 (5 bases). Trimming shortened V by 4 bases and J by 3 bases, and 15 bases separated the two germline ends. The CDR3 is made up of 14 amino acids. Per the germline V gene, CDR1 is SQVTM and CDR2 is ANQGSEA. Here the CDR3 reads CSVGIGGGYTEAFF. The CDR3 nucleotides are TGCAGCGTTGGCATTGGCGGGGGGTACACTGAAGCTTTCTTT.

This clone was counted a few times. This sequence joins TRBV27 and TRBJ2-7; possibly TRBD1 for D (5 bases). The germline CDR1 and CDR2 sequences are MNHEY and SMNVEV (reference sequence). CDR3 size: 14 residues. Deletions cut 3 bases from V and 2 bases from J, with 11 bases between. For the CDR3, the DNA is TGTGCCAGCAGTTTCATGCAGGGCCCCTACGAGCAGTACTTC. It is translated as CASSFMQGPYEQYF.

This chain joins TRBV19 and TRBJ1-3, with D unclear. V was trimmed by 0 bases and J by 0 bases, leaving 6 bases between them. The CDR3 totals 15 residues. Germline loops: CDR1 LNHDA, CDR2 SQIVND (reference sequence). This CDR3 reads CASSIDTDSGNTIYF. The CDR3 nucleotides read TGTGCCAGTAGTATAGATACAGACTCTGGAAACACCATATATTTT. The full variable domain, its missing parts supplied by reference TRBV19 and TRBJ1-3, is DGGITQSPKYLFRKEGQNVTLSCEQNLNHDAMYWYRQDPGQGLRLIYYSQIVNDFQKGDIAEGYSVSREKKESFPLTVTSAQKNPTAFYLCASSIDTDSGNTIYFGEGSWLTVV.

The genes are TRBV11-2 and TRBJ2-1; D unresolved. Trimming shortened V by 1 base and J by 7 bases, and 5 bases separated the two germline ends. CDR1 is SGHAT and CDR2 is FQNNGV in the germline V gene. The CDR3 sequence is 12 residues long. The CDR3 loop reads CASSLGPNEQFF. The DNA of the CDR3 is TGTGCCAGCAGCTTAGGGCCAAATGAGCAGTTCTTC.

The chain couples TRBV24-1 to TRBJ2-3; maybe TRBD1 (5 bases). The V and J ends lost 3 bases and 2 bases respectively, with 11 bases between them. CDR3 length: 15 residues. Per germline, CDR1 KGHDR and CDR2 SFDVKD. In nucleotides, the CDR3 is TGTGCCACCAGTGATAAGGGGTGGAACACAGATACGCAGTATTTT. This gives the protein CATSDKGWNTDTQYF.

This chain uses TRBV3-1 (or the pseudogene TRBV3-2) with TRBJ1-3; D is ambiguous. CDR3 length equals 16 residues. Trimming took off 4 bases at V and 0 bases at J, with 13 bases between the two ends. Per germline, CDR1 LGHDT and CDR2 YNNKEL (reference sequence). CDR3 bases: TGTGCCAGCAGCCTTCTACGGGGTGACTCTGGAAACACCATATATTTT. Encoded protein: CASSLLRGDSGNTIYF.

The V and J genes are TRBV5-5 and TRBJ1-1; D gene uncertain. Germline CDR1 and CDR2: SGHKS and YYEKEE (reference sequence). The CDR3 loop spans 13 amino acids. V lost 2 bases and J 1 base, leaving 6 bases between the germline ends. DNA of the CDR3: TGTGCCAGCAGCTTCGAGGGGAACACTGAAGCTTTCTTT. This sequence encodes CASSFEGNTEAFF.

This sequence joins TRBV6-5 and TRBJ2-7; tentative D call: TRBD2 (6 bases). The length of the CDR3 is 12 residues. Germline CDR1 reads MNHEY; CDR2 reads SVGAGI. Here the CDR3 DNA reads TGTGCTACTCGCACTAGCCCCTACGAGCAGTACTTC. This translates into CATRTSPYEQYF.

This clone has more than one count but fewer than ten. The chain has TRBV7-2 and TRBJ2-5, with 16 bases lining up with TRBD2. CDR1 SGHTA and CDR2 FQGNSA come from the germline V gene. J gave up 2 bases and V 4 bases, and 10 bases lay outside the gene matches. The CDR3 spans 19 residues. The CDR3: CASSSPRGLAGGRQETQYF. DNA of the CDR3: TGTGCCAGCAGCTCTCCCCGGGGACTAGCGGGGGGGCGTCAAGAGACCCAGTACTTC.

V gene TRBV6-2 or TRBV6-3 combines with J gene TRBJ2-3, with 10 bases matching TRBD2. Germline V gives CDR1 MNHEY, CDR2 SVGEGT. This CDR3 is built from 16 residues. V lost 3 bases to trimming and J lost 4 bases; unmatched junction nucleotides: 7. The CDR3 sequence is CASSYEPSGRADTQYF. CDR3 sequence (DNA): TGTGCCAGCAGTTATGAGCCGAGCGGGAGGGCAGATACGCAGTATTTT.

This chain uses TRBV4-3 with TRBJ2-3, with 7 bases lining up with TRBD2. The CDR3 has 16 residues. The V gene's germline CDR1 is LGHNA and CDR2 YSLEER. The V gene end was trimmed by 0 bases and the J gene end by 2 bases; junction bases not matched to a gene: 5. The DNA of the CDR3 is TGCGCCAGCAGCCAAGAGGCTAGCGGATACACAGATACGCAGTATTTT. It encodes CASSQEASGYTDTQYF.

The chain couples TRBV4-3 to TRBJ2-7; 7 positions match TRBD2. The CDR3 is 13 amino acids. Trimming took 4 bases from V and 2 from J; bases not matched to a gene: 2. Per germline, CDR1 LGHNA and CDR2 YSLEER. The CDR3 DNA reads TGCGCCAGCAGCCGAGGGACTACCTACGAGCAGTACTTC. Translating it yields CASSRGTTYEQYF.

The chain employs TRBV21-1 and TRBJ2-7; the D segment call TRBD2 is taken from the table without a DNA check. TRBV21-1 is shown as a pseudogene. The CDR3 runs 18 residues. The CDR3 reads CASSTFGSGGGSSYEQYF. Here the CDR3 DNA reads TGTGCCAGCAGCACCTTTGGTAGCGGGGGGGGGAGTTCCTACGAGCAGTACTTC.

This clone has at least ten counts. The chain links TRBV4-1 to TRBJ2-7; D gene uncertain. The germline V and J ends were trimmed by 1 base and 3 bases, with 7 bases remaining between them. The CDR3 is 13 amino acids. In germline, CDR1 is MGHRA, CDR2 YSYEKL. The CDR3 nucleotides are TGCGCCAGCAGCCAAGTAGTCGACTACGAGCAGTACTTC. Translation gives CASSQVVDYEQYF.